Listed here are 10 T cell receptor beta chains from one sample, sequenced in a study of neurological immune-mediated disorders. TCRdb passed the 5' RACE reads through MiXCR, listing each CDR3 protein once. The data contain 70,000 or so distinct CDR3 sequences, around 5.2% of them seen just once; the ten biggest clones take up approximately 3%. The sample taken for sequencing was PBMCs. All receptors derive from a woman in her 30s with multiple sclerosis.

This clonotype was counted between two and nine times. V and J are TRBV20-1 and TRBJ1-4, with 7 bases fitting TRBD1. The CDR3 spans 15 residues. Looked up from germline, CDR1 is DFQATT and CDR2 is SNEGSKA (reference sequence). Losses at the gene ends were 0 bases for V and 6 bases for J; bases not matched to a gene: 7. The CDR3 region is CSARDLRDSYEKLFF. CDR3 bases: TGCAGTGCTAGAGATCTACGGGACAGCTATGAAAAACTGTTTTTT.

This clonotype was found many times. This chain links TRBV5-1 with TRBJ2-5; 8 bases match TRBD2. The CDR3 covers 12 residues. CDR1 is SGHRS and CDR2 is YFSETQ in the germline V gene. V trimming: 7 bases; J trimming: 5 bases; junction bases outside the gene matches: 4. In nucleotides, the CDR3 is TGCGCCAGCCGGGAGGGGTCGGAGACCCAGTACTTC. Protein: CASREGSETQYF.

The gene calls are TRBV6-6 and TRBJ2-5; D may be TRBD1 (5 bases). V was shortened by 8 bases and J by 2 bases, with 15 bases between the two germline ends. CDR3 length equals 14 residues. The germline V gene encodes CDR1 MNHNY and CDR2 SVGAGI (reference sequence). CDR3 nucleotide sequence: TGTGCCAGCCTCAAAGGGGCGGCACAAGAGACCCAGTACTTC. This sequence encodes CASLKGAAQETQYF.

A note on this clonotype: Since a much larger clone is just one base distant, this may be a read error. J is TRBJ2-5 and V is TRBV20-1; no reliable D call. The V end was cut by 7 bases, the J end by 4 bases, with 7 bases between. The CDR3 has 10 residues. Germline CDR1 DFQATT, CDR2 SNEGSKA (reference sequence). The CDR3 region is CSGIAETQYF. CDR3 DNA: TGCAGTGGAATCGCAGAGACCCAGTACTTC.

This clonotype showed up just a few times. The V gene is TRBV15, the J gene TRBJ1-5; D unclear. CDR1 LNHNV and CDR2 YYDKDF come from the germline V gene (reference sequence). Trimming removed 0 bases at V and 6 bases at J, with 6 bases between. There are 13 residues in the CDR3. The CDR3 DNA reads as TGTGCCACCAGCAGAGAACGGGGTCAGCCCCAGCATTTT. As protein: CATSRERGQPQHF.

This clonotype was picked up many times. The chain carries TRBV20-1 and TRBJ1-3, with unresolved D. The V gene lost 4 bases and the J gene lost 2 bases, with 12 bases spanning the gap. CDR3 size: 14 residues. Germline values: CDR1 DFQATT, CDR2 SNEGSKA (reference sequence). The CDR3, as DNA: TGCAGTGCTACCCCGGACGAGGCTGGAAACACCATATATTTT. This gives the protein CSATPDEAGNTIYF.

The table lists this clonotype with a few counts. V and J are TRBV10-3 and TRBJ2-3; D remains unclear. V was trimmed by 10 bases and J by 2 bases, leaving 13 bases between them. The germline gives CDR1 ENHRY, CDR2 SYGVKD. The CDR3 sequence is 13 residues long. The DNA for the CDR3 is TGTGCCACAGGTGGGAAGGACACAGATACGCAGTATTTT. This encodes CATGGKDTDTQYF.

Many counts were recorded for this clonotype. The chain joins TRBV6-2 or TRBV6-3 to TRBJ1-2; D not certain. This CDR3 has 14 residues. Germline V gives CDR1 MNHEY, CDR2 SVGEGT. V was clipped by 6 bases and J by 1 base, with 12 bases between them. This CDR3 reads CASRTSASNYGYTF. The CDR3 DNA sequence: TGTGCCAGCAGAACGTCGGCAAGTAACTATGGCTACACCTTC.

This clonotype was seen only once. One base away lies a much larger clone, so this may be a sequencing read error. The J gene is TRBJ2-5, the V gene TRBV10-3, with D perhaps TRBD1 (5 bases). The V gene lost 11 bases and the J gene lost 2 bases, with 15 bases spanning the gap. The CDR3 contains 13 residues. Germline CDR1 ENHRY, CDR2 SYGVKD. CDR3 in amino acids: CASRGKGQETQYF. The CDR3 DNA sequence: TGTGCCTCCCGAGGAAAGGGGCAAGAGACCCAGTACTTC.

Only a few counts were recorded for this clonotype. Being one base from a much bigger clone, this may be a read error. The chain carries TRBV20-1 and TRBJ1-4; D not certain. V was cut by 0 bases and J by 4 bases, with 15 bases left in between. Germline CDR1 is DFQATT and CDR2 is SNEGSKA (reference sequence). CDR3 length: 16 residues. CDR3 DNA: TGCAGTGCTAGAGATCGATCAGGAGGGAATAATGAAAAACTGTTTTTT. Its translation is CSARDRSGGNNEKLFF.